This T cell receptor beta chain was recorded in a study of graft-versus-host responses after intestinal transplantation. Study context: Recipients were all induced with anti-thymocyte globulin, then given tacrolimus and steroids for 2 to 3 years. Study-wide findings and caveats: Recipient marrow contained GvH clones, some of which appeared first in ileum or blood. Graft-donor T cell macrochimerism coincided with high graft-versus-host to host-versus-graft clonal ratios in allografts.

This table comes from immunoSEQ multiplex PCR, and its TCRdb copy is limited to in-frame clones, with some not included. The data contain about 100,000 clones, roughly 84% of them singletons. The sample holds a few counts of this clone. Its antigen is still unknown. Germline values: CDR1 WNHNN, CDR2 SYGVQD (reference sequence). The length of the CDR3 is 15 residues. The trim removed 9 bases at V and 2 bases at J, leaving 12 bases unmatched. This receptor was taken from a human donor who was the organ donor for an intestinal transplant. The chain joins TRBV10-1 to TRBJ2-7; 8 positions agree with TRBD2. The starting material was unstimulated CD4+ T cells sorted from spleen or lymph node cells, obtained before transplant. In nucleotides, the CDR3 is TGCGCCAGACGAGTAGGGTGCGGGGGGACCTACGAGCAGTACTTC. Protein product: CARRVGCGGTYEQYF.